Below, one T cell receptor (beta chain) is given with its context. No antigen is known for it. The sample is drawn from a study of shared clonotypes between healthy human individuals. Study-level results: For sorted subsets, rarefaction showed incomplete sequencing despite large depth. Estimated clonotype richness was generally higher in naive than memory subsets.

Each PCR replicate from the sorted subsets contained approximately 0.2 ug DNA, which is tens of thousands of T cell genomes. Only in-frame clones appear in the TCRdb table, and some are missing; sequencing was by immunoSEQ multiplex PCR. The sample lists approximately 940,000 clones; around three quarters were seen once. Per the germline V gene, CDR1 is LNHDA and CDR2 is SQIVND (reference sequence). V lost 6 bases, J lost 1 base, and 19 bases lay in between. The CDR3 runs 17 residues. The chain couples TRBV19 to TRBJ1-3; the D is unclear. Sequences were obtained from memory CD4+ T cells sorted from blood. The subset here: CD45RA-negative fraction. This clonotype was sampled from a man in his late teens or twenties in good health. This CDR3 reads CASSPESAALSGNTIYF. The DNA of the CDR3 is TGTGCCAGTAGCCCGGAATCGGCAGCGCTTTCTGGAAACACCATATATTTT.